A selection of T cell receptor beta chains follows, all from one sample in a study of T cells in tuberculosis. TCRdb's table, derived via immunoSEQ multiplex PCR, lists solely in-frame clones and lacks some. The sample includes 70,000 to 95,000 clones, roughly 93% of them seen just once. The sequenced material came from CD1b-GMM tetramer-negative cells sorted from PBMCs. All receptors derive from an adult woman with latent tuberculosis. Both conserved end residues are part of each CDR3. The D gene is left open where the match is weak. Size is omitted from some rows. Given values are once, few, many or a class for expanded clones.

CDR3 DNA: TGCGCCAGCAGCTTGGGGCTAGCGGGGGTGCTAACTATCTACGAGCAGTACTTC
CDR3 protein: CASSLGLAGVLTIYEQYF
D gene: TRBD2
clone size: .
J gene: TRBJ2-7
CDR3 length: 18
V gene: TRBV5-1

CDR3 DNA: TGTGCCAGCAGGCTGAGACAGTCCCCCACAGATACGCAGTATTTT
CDR3 protein: CASRLRQSPTDTQYF
D gene: .
clone size: .
J gene: TRBJ2-3
CDR3 length: 15
V gene: TRBV28

CDR3 DNA: TGTGCCAGCTCGATGACTAGCGGGGGCAACAATGAGCAGTTCTTC
CDR3 protein: CASSMTSGGNNEQFF
D gene: TRBD2
clone size: .
J gene: TRBJ2-1
CDR3 length: 15
V gene: TRBV18

CDR3 DNA: TGTGCCAGCAGGACCGGGACAGGGGGTTCACCCCTCCACTTT
CDR3 protein: CASRTGTGGSPLHF
D gene: TRBD1
clone size: .
J gene: TRBJ1-6
CDR3 length: 14
V gene: TRBV6-5

CDR3 DNA: TGTGCCAGTAGTATAACAAATGAGCAGTTCTTC
CDR3 protein: CASSITNEQFF
D gene: .
clone size: .
J gene: TRBJ2-1
CDR3 length: 11
V gene: TRBV19

CDR3 DNA: TGTGCCAGCAGTTTTGAACAAAGATATGGCTACACCTTC
CDR3 protein: CASSFEQRYGYTF
D gene: .
clone size: .
J gene: TRBJ1-2
CDR3 length: 13
V gene: TRBV27

CDR3 DNA: TGTGCCAGTAGTATACTGGAGGGCTATGGCTACACCTTC
CDR3 protein: CASSILEGYGYTF
D gene: .
clone size: .
J gene: TRBJ1-2
CDR3 length: 13
V gene: TRBV19

CDR3 DNA: TGTGCCAGCAGTCGGACAGCTAACTATGGCTACACCTTC
CDR3 protein: CASSRTANYGYTF
D gene: .
clone size: .
J gene: TRBJ1-2
CDR3 length: 13
V gene: TRBV6-6

CDR3 DNA: TGTGCCAGCAGCTTAATCGAGGGTCCGGGGCAGCCCCAGCATTTT
CDR3 protein: CASSLIEGPGQPQHF
D gene: .
clone size: .
J gene: TRBJ1-5
CDR3 length: 15
V gene: TRBV7-8

CDR3 DNA: TGTGCCAGTACTCGGGACAGGGTCTATGGCTACACCTTC
CDR3 protein: CASTRDRVYGYTF
D gene: TRBD1
clone size: .
J gene: TRBJ1-2
CDR3 length: 13
V gene: TRBV19

CDR3 DNA: TGTGCCTGGAGTGTAACTACACCCGAAGCTTTCTTT
CDR3 protein: CAWSVTTPEAFF
D gene: .
clone size: .
J gene: TRBJ1-1
CDR3 length: 12
V gene: TRBV30

CDR3 DNA: TGTGCCAGTAGTATACACCAGGTTAGCGGGATCCAAGAGACCCAGTACTTC
CDR3 protein: CASSIHQVSGIQETQYF
D gene: TRBD2
clone size: .
J gene: TRBJ2-5
CDR3 length: 17
V gene: TRBV19

CDR3 DNA: TGTGCCAGCACCACAGGGCACGGTCAGCCCCAGCATTTT
CDR3 protein: CASTTGHGQPQHF
D gene: .
clone size: .
J gene: TRBJ1-5
CDR3 length: 13
V gene: TRBV6-5

CDR3 DNA: TGTGCCAGCAGCTTGGTCGGACTAGTGAGAGAGACCCAGTACTTC
CDR3 protein: CASSLVGLVRETQYF
D gene: TRBD2
clone size: .
J gene: TRBJ2-5
CDR3 length: 15
V gene: TRBV5-5

CDR3 DNA: TGTGCCAGCAGCCGACTGGTTGGCTATGGCTACACCTTC
CDR3 protein: CASSRLVGYGYTF
D gene: .
clone size: few
J gene: TRBJ1-2
CDR3 length: 13
V gene: TRBV7-2

CDR3 DNA: TGCAGCGTTGATATAGCGGGGGGGCCGGAGACCCAGTACTTC
CDR3 protein: CSVDIAGGPETQYF
D gene: TRBD2
clone size: .
J gene: TRBJ2-5
CDR3 length: 14
V gene: TRBV29-1

CDR3 DNA: TGTGCCAGCATTATCGGCGGGGAGCTGTTTTTT
CDR3 protein: CASIIGGELFF
D gene: .
clone size: .
J gene: TRBJ2-2
CDR3 length: 11
V gene: TRBV6-1

CDR3 DNA: TGTGCCAGCAGTCGGCGGGGGGCAAGCTATGGCTACACCTTC
CDR3 protein: CASSRRGASYGYTF
D gene: .
clone size: .
J gene: TRBJ1-2
CDR3 length: 14
V gene: TRBV4-2

CDR3 DNA: TGTGCCAGCAGTCCTCAGGGCTATAGCAATCAGCCCCAGCATTTT
CDR3 protein: CASSPQGYSNQPQHF
D gene: .
clone size: .
J gene: TRBJ1-5
CDR3 length: 15
V gene: TRBV2

CDR3 DNA: TGTGCCAGCAGTTGGACTAGCGGGGCGTATGAGCAGTTCTTC
CDR3 protein: CASSWTSGAYEQFF
D gene: TRBD2
clone size: few
J gene: TRBJ2-1
CDR3 length: 14
V gene: TRBV27

CDR3 DNA: TGTGCCAGCAGTTTAGTAAGGGGAAGCCATGGCTACACCTTC
CDR3 protein: CASSLVRGSHGYTF
D gene: .
clone size: .
J gene: TRBJ1-2
CDR3 length: 14
V gene: TRBV27

CDR3 DNA: TGTGCCAGCAGCATAATCGGGACAGCGAACTATGGCTACACCTTC
CDR3 protein: CASSIIGTANYGYTF
D gene: TRBD1
clone size: .
J gene: TRBJ1-2
CDR3 length: 15
V gene: TRBV5-6

CDR3 DNA: TGTGCCAGCAGTCCAGGACAGGGGATGCAGTTCTTC
CDR3 protein: CASSPGQGMQFF
D gene: TRBD1
clone size: .
J gene: TRBJ2-1
CDR3 length: 12
V gene: TRBV6-5

CDR3 DNA: TGTGCCAGCAGTGAAGTGGGCAGGGGATTAGAACGAGGCTATGGCTACACCTTC
CDR3 protein: CASSEVGRGLERGYGYTF
D gene: .
clone size: .
J gene: TRBJ1-2
CDR3 length: 18
V gene: TRBV6-1

CDR3 DNA: TGCGCCAGCAGCATGAAGCTGGGAGTGGAGACCCAGTACTTC
CDR3 protein: CASSMKLGVETQYF
D gene: .
clone size: .
J gene: TRBJ2-5
CDR3 length: 14
V gene: TRBV4-1

CDR3 DNA: TGTGCCAGCAGCGTAGCGAGGAGCGGGGGGCGGGATACGCAGTATTTT
CDR3 protein: CASSVARSGGRDTQYF
D gene: TRBD2
clone size: .
J gene: TRBJ2-3
CDR3 length: 16
V gene: TRBV9

CDR3 DNA: TGTGCCAGCGGGCGCTCCCAGGGGCGTCGAGGAAACACCATATATTTT
CDR3 protein: CASGRSQGRRGNTIYF
D gene: .
clone size: .
J gene: TRBJ1-3
CDR3 length: 16
V gene: TRBV21-1

CDR3 DNA: TGTGCCAGCACCTTCGGAGAGACCCAGTACTTC
CDR3 protein: CASTFGETQYF
D gene: .
clone size: once
J gene: TRBJ2-5
CDR3 length: 11
V gene: TRBV11-2

CDR3 DNA: TGTGCCAGCAGCACCGGGACAGGGGTAACAGATACGCAGTATTTT
CDR3 protein: CASSTGTGVTDTQYF
D gene: TRBD1
clone size: once
J gene: TRBJ2-3
CDR3 length: 15
V gene: TRBV5-5

CDR3 DNA: TGTGCCACTGGGAGGGGCGTTGAGCAGTTCTTC
CDR3 protein: CATGRGVEQFF
D gene: TRBD2
clone size: .
J gene: TRBJ2-1
CDR3 length: 11
V gene: TRBV6-5

CDR3 DNA: TGTGCCAGCAGTGAAGGGGGGGGTTACTACGAGCAGTACTTC
CDR3 protein: CASSEGGGYYEQYF
D gene: TRBD2
clone size: .
J gene: TRBJ2-7
CDR3 length: 14
V gene: TRBV2

CDR3 DNA: TGTGCCAGCAGTTTAACCGGACAGATAAACTATGGCTACACCTTC
CDR3 protein: CASSLTGQINYGYTF
D gene: .
clone size: .
J gene: TRBJ1-2
CDR3 length: 15
V gene: TRBV27

CDR3 DNA: TGTGCCAGCAGCAGGGGGGGCCCGAGCTCCTACAATGAGCAGTTCTTC
CDR3 protein: CASSRGGPSSYNEQFF
D gene: .
clone size: .
J gene: TRBJ2-1
CDR3 length: 16
V gene: TRBV21-1

CDR3 DNA: TGCGCCAGCAGCCAAGAGGGGAGGGGGGGCTCCTACAATGAGCAGTTCTTC
CDR3 protein: CASSQEGRGGSYNEQFF
D gene: .
clone size: .
J gene: TRBJ2-1
CDR3 length: 17
V gene: TRBV4-1

CDR3 DNA: TGTGCCAGCACAAGCGGGGAGCAGTACTTC
CDR3 protein: CASTSGEQYF
D gene: .
clone size: .
J gene: TRBJ2-7
CDR3 length: 10
V gene: TRBV6-1

CDR3 DNA: TGCAGCGTTGAGGGGACAGGGGTCCTACAGTTCTTC
CDR3 protein: CSVEGTGVLQFF
D gene: TRBD1
clone size: once
J gene: TRBJ2-1
CDR3 length: 12
V gene: TRBV29-1

CDR3 DNA: TGTGCCAGCAGCTTGACTAGCGGGGTGGCAGATACGCAGTATTTT
CDR3 protein: CASSLTSGVADTQYF
D gene: TRBD2
clone size: .
J gene: TRBJ2-3
CDR3 length: 15
V gene: TRBV5-8

CDR3 DNA: TGTGCCAGTAGTATACGACAGGGGGCGATGAACACTGAAGCTTTCTTT
CDR3 protein: CASSIRQGAMNTEAFF
D gene: TRBD1
clone size: .
J gene: TRBJ1-1
CDR3 length: 16
V gene: TRBV19

CDR3 DNA: TGTGCCAGCAGCTTAGTAGGGGGGGACTATGGCTACACCTTC
CDR3 protein: CASSLVGGDYGYTF
D gene: .
clone size: .
J gene: TRBJ1-2
CDR3 length: 14
V gene: TRBV7-2

CDR3 DNA: TGTGCCAGCAGCTGGAGGACAGGGGAGTACAATGAGCAGTTCTTC
CDR3 protein: CASSWRTGEYNEQFF
D gene: TRBD1
clone size: .
J gene: TRBJ2-1
CDR3 length: 15
V gene: TRBV7-6

CDR3 DNA: TGTGCCAGTAGCGGCCCAAATGATAGACATAATCATCAGCCCCAGCATTTT
CDR3 protein: CASSGPNDRHNHQPQHF
D gene: .
clone size: few
J gene: TRBJ1-5
CDR3 length: 17
V gene: TRBV19

CDR3 DNA: TGTGCTAGCAGCCCCAGTAACACCGGGGAGCTGTTTTTT
CDR3 protein: CASSPSNTGELFF
D gene: .
clone size: .
J gene: TRBJ2-2
CDR3 length: 13
V gene: TRBV7-7

CDR3 DNA: TGCGCCAGCGGGGCAAATTCGGATACGCAGTATTTT
CDR3 protein: CASGANSDTQYF
D gene: .
clone size: .
J gene: TRBJ2-3
CDR3 length: 12
V gene: TRBV5-1

CDR3 DNA: TGTGCCAGCAGCCAAGATTGGGCACAAAGACCGACCTACGAGCAGTACTTC
CDR3 protein: CASSQDWAQRPTYEQYF
D gene: .
clone size: .
J gene: TRBJ2-7
CDR3 length: 17
V gene: TRBV4-2

CDR3 DNA: TGTGCCAGCAGCTTCCGACAGGGGGGTGGCTACACCTTC
CDR3 protein: CASSFRQGGGYTF
D gene: TRBD1
clone size: once
J gene: TRBJ1-2
CDR3 length: 13
V gene: TRBV7-2

CDR3 DNA: TGTGCCAGCAGTTCCGGGTCCTATAATTCACCCCTCCACTTT
CDR3 protein: CASSSGSYNSPLHF
D gene: .
clone size: .
J gene: TRBJ1-6
CDR3 length: 14
V gene: TRBV28

CDR3 DNA: TGCGCCAGCAGACCGGGGTGGCAGCTACCGAACACTGAAGCTTTCTTT
CDR3 protein: CASRPGWQLPNTEAFF
D gene: .
clone size: .
J gene: TRBJ1-1
CDR3 length: 16
V gene: TRBV5-1

CDR3 DNA: TGTGCCGCCAGCGCACAGGGTTACACCATATATTTT
CDR3 protein: CAASAQGYTIYF
D gene: .
clone size: once
J gene: TRBJ1-3
CDR3 length: 12
V gene: TRBV10-3

CDR3 DNA: TGCAGCGTTGAAGTGGTAGGGAGTCGGCGCCTAACTAACTATGGCTACACCTTC
CDR3 protein: CSVEVVGSRRLTNYGYTF
D gene: .
clone size: .
J gene: TRBJ1-2
CDR3 length: 18
V gene: TRBV29-1

CDR3 DNA: TGTGCCAGCAGCTTAGAGGGGGGGATCAACGAGCAGTACTTC
CDR3 protein: CASSLEGGINEQYF
D gene: .
clone size: .
J gene: TRBJ2-7
CDR3 length: 14
V gene: TRBV7-9

CDR3 DNA: TGTGCCAGCAGCTACAGGACAGGGTCGGTTCAAGAGACCCAGTACTTC
CDR3 protein: CASSYRTGSVQETQYF
D gene: TRBD1
clone size: .
J gene: TRBJ2-5
CDR3 length: 16
V gene: TRBV28

CDR3 DNA: TGCGCCAGCAGCCTCCTCGGAGCGGGGGGGCGACTTGGTGGAGATGAGCAGTTCTTC
CDR3 protein: CASSLLGAGGRLGGDEQFF
D gene: TRBD2
clone size: .
J gene: TRBJ2-1
CDR3 length: 19
V gene: TRBV5-1

CDR3 DNA: TGTGCCAGCAGCCCCCGACAGGGGACCGGGGAGCTGTTTTTT
CDR3 protein: CASSPRQGTGELFF
D gene: TRBD1
clone size: .
J gene: TRBJ2-2
CDR3 length: 14
V gene: TRBV11-2